This T cell receptor (beta chain) was sequenced for a study of blood T cell repertoires in COVID-19. At the level of the study: Some COVID-19 samples were acute and others convalescent; all came from the United States, Italy and Spain. From T cells, B-cell-depleted T cells, or PBMCs came the material, which was cDNA or gDNA.

Germline CDR1 and CDR2: LGHNA and YNFKEQ. With 4 bases removed from V and 0 bases from J, the gap between germline ends came to 14 bases. This CDR3 region has 16 residues. Original processing methods: Cell counts per sample came from amplifying reference gene primers. Data came from immunoSEQ multiplex PCR; TCRdb stores just in-frame clones and leaves some out. V and J calls and clone size are copied from that table; D and trimming were computed from the DNA. Found here are more than 95,000 clones, approximately 88% of them singletons; the top ten hold approximately 8%. This chain uses TRBV4-2 with TRBJ2-3, with TRBD1 as a possible D gene (5 bases). Sequencing input: peripheral blood. This receptor was identified in a man in his fifties with acute or convalescent COVID-19. CDR3 sequence reads: CASSPTGDLSTDTQYF. The CDR3 DNA is TGTGCCAGCAGCCCCACAGGCGACCTTAGCACAGATACGCAGTATTTT.